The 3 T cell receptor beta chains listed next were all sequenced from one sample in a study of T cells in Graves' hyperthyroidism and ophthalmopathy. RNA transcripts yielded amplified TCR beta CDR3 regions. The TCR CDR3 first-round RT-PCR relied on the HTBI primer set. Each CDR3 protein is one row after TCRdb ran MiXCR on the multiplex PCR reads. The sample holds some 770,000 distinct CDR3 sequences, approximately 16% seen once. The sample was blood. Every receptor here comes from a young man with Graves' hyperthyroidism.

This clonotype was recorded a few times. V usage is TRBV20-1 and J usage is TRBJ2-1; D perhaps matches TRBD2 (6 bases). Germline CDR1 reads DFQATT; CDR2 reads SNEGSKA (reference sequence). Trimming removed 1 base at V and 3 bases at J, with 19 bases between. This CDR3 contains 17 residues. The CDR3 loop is CSARGGWGGILYNEQFF. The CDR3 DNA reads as TGCAGTGCTAGAGGGGGCTGGGGCGGGATACTCTACAATGAGCAGTTCTTC.

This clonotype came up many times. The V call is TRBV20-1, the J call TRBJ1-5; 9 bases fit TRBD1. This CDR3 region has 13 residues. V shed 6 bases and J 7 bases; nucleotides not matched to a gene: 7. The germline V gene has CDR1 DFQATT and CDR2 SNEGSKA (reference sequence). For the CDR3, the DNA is TGCAGTGCAGGGACAGGGATGGGGCAGCCCCAGCATTTT. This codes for CSAGTGMGQPQHF.

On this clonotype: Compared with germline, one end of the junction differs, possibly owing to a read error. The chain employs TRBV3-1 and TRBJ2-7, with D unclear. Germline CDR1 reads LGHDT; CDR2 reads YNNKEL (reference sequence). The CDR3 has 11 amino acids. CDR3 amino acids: CASSQLYGQYF. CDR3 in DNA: TGTGCCAGCAGCCAACTCTACGGGCAGTACTTC.